Described below is a single TCR beta chain sequence and its context. This clonotype turned up a few times. Its antigen is currently not known. The record has no base qualities; no much larger clone is one base away. These data are taken from a study of naive and memory T cell subsets (dated by TCRdb to between 2016 and 2019). Looking at the study overall: The study applied an open-source, UMI-based TCR alpha and beta sequencing pipeline to sorted naive and memory peripheral blood T cell subsets. The results of the functional CMV T cell responses matched the IgG serology results in every case. RNA was DNase-treated and reverse transcribed with TCR constant-region primers, mostly using SuperScript III. Study-level results and caveats: RNA-based TCR counts may be influenced by expression changes linked to T cell activation and differentiation. No ground truth was available to validate the repertoire findings for the naive and memory subsets. In both CD4 and CD8 cells, going from naive through CM, EM and EMRA, the Gini index went up while Shannon and inverse Simpson diversity went down. A few larger clonotypes were present in naive repertoires, particularly the CD8 repertoires, and these clonotypes were possibly memory cells re-expressing CD45RA. A power law was followed by TCR abundance, with an exponent that differed between naive and memory subsets but was consistent across the three individuals. Once error correction was done, more than 85% of naive TCR sequences showed up just once, which made the naive abundance distributions much steeper than those of the memory subsets. A clonotype was defined as a single alpha or beta chain sequence rather than as a paired alpha/beta receptor.

Separate amplification of TCR alpha and beta chain libraries was performed from the second PCR step onward. Donor CMV status was determined by IFNgamma production from CD4+ T cells after overnight stimulation of fresh PBMCs with CMV viral lysate. CD4 T cells were positively selected using Miltenyi beads, after which CD8 T cells were positively selected from the CD4-negative fraction. Cells stained for CD3, CD4, CD8, CD45RA, CD27 and a live/dead dye were sorted on a BD Aria II into four subsets by CD45RA and CD27. Blood came from a few healthy volunteers, each fractionated into CD4 and CD8 T cells and then into four differentiation subsets. About 0.11 L of peripheral blood was taken from each donor, and PBMC were separated by density-gradient centrifugation on Ficoll-Paque PLUS. Sorted cells were lysed in RLT buffer, and RNA was extracted with a Qiagen RNeasy kit and stored at -80°C. Trimming removed 2 bases from V and 3 bases from J, leaving 16 bases between the germline ends. CDR1 and CDR2 were assigned from the germline V gene as SNHLY and FYNNEI. The CDR3 sequence holds 16 residues, the cysteine and phenylalanine included. Only the CDR3 part of the read is kept: 48 bases, read in frame from the first base.

Library method: UMI-ligation and nested PCR. An equimolar mix of two oligonucleotides covering both TRBC1 and TRBC2 was used as the beta constant-region primer. Four rounds of PCR, combining the SP2 primer with nested alpha and beta constant-region primers, were used to amplify the ligated cDNA. A single-stranded oligonucleotide containing the SP2 primer and a 12-nucleotide UMI was joined to the 3' end of the cDNA by T4 RNA ligase 1. The ligation reaction was incubated at 16°C for roughly 18-24 hours. PCR2 was usually performed as a SYBR Green qPCR and halted at a preset threshold so that over-amplification would not occur. Agencourt AMPure XP magnetic beads were used for all purifications after the first. Libraries were quantified by Qubit and checked on a TapeStation, with a main peak expected near 650 bp. Pooled libraries were sequenced on an Illumina MiSeq with v2 2x251 paired-end kits, typically giving roughly 0.9-2.2 million reads per sample. Each sample was pooled at 4 to 5 nM, and about 5-8% PhiX was included to help cluster recognition. Per the source publication's procedure: V and J genes were assigned to Demultiplexor-processed FASTQ reads by Decombinator through tag matching, with a single base-pair mismatch being allowed. Collapsinator relied on UMIs to fix sequencing errors as well as frequency errors caused by PCR heterogeneity. TCRs were translated and CDR3s were extracted from the conserved cysteine to the FGXG phenylalanine by CDR3Translator, with non-productive sequences being flagged. Gini, Shannon entropy and inverse Simpson indices were calculated on repertoires that had been subsampled to equal numbers of UMI-defined TCRs. Within the linear range, a power law was fitted to clonotype abundance distributions using maximum likelihood. Similar UMI counts, unique TCR numbers and clonal distributions were obtained with the pipeline and with MIGEC on one naive CD8 sample. One analysis removed from the naive repertoire any naive TCRs that were also present in any memory subset from the same donor. A set of approximately 7,300 CMV-associated CDR3 sequences, compiled from VDJdb and a published dataset, was used to search the repertoires. TCRdb redid the processing of the public reads, applying fastp at Q25 and MiXCR, and retained in-frame beta chains. Rows are unified per CDR3 protein, each entry keeping the most common DNA and genes. The V and J calls reflect TCRdb's pipeline rather than the authors' work. This sample holds roughly 140,000 distinct CDR3 sequences; about 20% were observed only once. Of the sample, about 0.63% is held by the ten largest clones.

The sequence derives from a human donor in good health. The sequence links TRBV2 to TRBJ1-2, with TRBD1 perhaps the D gene, on 5 matching bases. Sequencing was performed on naive CD8+ T cells from blood. Explained via the paper, the cell subset or site label denotes: naive T cells, CD45RA high CD27+. The CDR3 is CASSEYVRVNDYGYTF. The nucleotide sequence is given as TGTGCCAGCAGTGAATACGTCAGGGTCAATGACTATGGCTACACCTTC.